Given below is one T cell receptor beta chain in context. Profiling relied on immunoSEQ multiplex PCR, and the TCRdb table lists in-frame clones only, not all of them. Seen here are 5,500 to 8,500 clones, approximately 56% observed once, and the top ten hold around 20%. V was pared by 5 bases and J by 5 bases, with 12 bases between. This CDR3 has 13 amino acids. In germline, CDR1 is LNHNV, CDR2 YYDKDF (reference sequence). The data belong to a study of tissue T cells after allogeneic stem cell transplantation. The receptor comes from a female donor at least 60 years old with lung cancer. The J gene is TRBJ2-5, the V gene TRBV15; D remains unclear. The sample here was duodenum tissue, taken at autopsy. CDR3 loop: CATSLVSKETQYF. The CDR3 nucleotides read TGTGCCACCAGCTTGGTTTCGAAGGAGACCCAGTACTTC.